These T cell receptor beta chains were read from a single sample in a study of shared clonotypes between healthy human individuals. TCRdb's copy holds only in-frame clones and misses some; the assay was immunoSEQ multiplex PCR. The sample lists about 1 million clones; approximately 76% were seen once. Sequences were obtained from memory CD4+ T cells sorted from blood. These receptors all come from a man aged 18 to 29 in good health. CDR3s leave out the opening cysteine and the closing phenylalanine or tryptophan. Clone size appears in some rows only: once, few, many, or a class for an expanded clone.

>TRBJ1-4|TRBV5-1|once
ASSFEGPTTNEKLF
>TRBJ1-2|TRBV6-4|-
ASSMEGGYGYT
>TRBJ2-3|TRBV14|-
ASSHSDTQY
>TRBJ2-3|TRBV28|-
ASSLSLAGTDTQY
>TRBJ1-5|TRBV6-5|-
ASSYSGGNQPQH
>TRBJ1-2|TRBV7-9|once
ASSEDVGGYT
>TRBJ1-5|TRBV18|-
ASSRDSNQPQH
>TRBJ2-6|TRBV19|-
ASSMTGGSGANVLT
>TRBJ1-1|TRBV29-1|-
SAEGRLGTEAF
>TRBJ2-7|TRBV25-1|once
ASRDAFAYEQY
>TRBJ1-4|TRBV6-1|few
ASISHEKLF
>TRBJ2-3|TRBV7-8|few
ASSLALLPFTTDTQY
>TRBJ1-4|TRBV5-1|-
ASSFTGSTNEKLF
>TRBJ2-1|TRBV6-1|-
ASSDREGRLGWQF
>TRBJ2-1|TRBV23-1|-
ASQKGHGSFYNEQF
>TRBJ2-7|TRBV7-2|few
ASSLDAGRYEQY
>TRBJ2-1|TRBV4-1|-
ASSQNPSIPHNEQF
>TRBJ1-2|TRBV19|few
ASSMDRGTGRT
>TRBJ2-7|TRBV13|-
ASSLGARQGADEQY
>TRBJ2-7|TRBV6-6|-
ASSGNRNYEQY
>TRBJ2-7|TRBV5-1|-
ASSLGYGAYEQY
>TRBJ1-1|TRBV5-1|-
ASSLAGTVNTEAF
>TRBJ2-2|TRBV7-8|once
ASSLVYPGRDTGELF
>TRBJ1-2|TRBV6-1|-
ASSDKGQGSYGYT
>TRBJ2-2|TRBV10-1|-
ASSSHPNPNTGELF
>TRBJ1-1|TRBV19|-
ASRGQGGMNTEAF
>TRBJ1-1|TRBV29-1|few
SVVGQPNTEAF
>TRBJ2-1|TRBV15|-
ATSRGAGGLGNEQF
>TRBJ2-1|TRBV7-2|-
ASNPGGTRGDEQF
>TRBJ2-1|TRBV20-1|-
SAGSYNEQF
>TRBJ2-7|TRBV6-4|-
ASTSRPGHLYEQY
>TRBJ1-1|TRBV12-5|-
ASGLVIVRDLNTEAF
>TRBJ2-7|TRBV6-5|-
ASSYSRGEQY
>TRBJ2-4|TRBV5-1|-
ASSLGSSGQAGSVKNIQY
>TRBJ1-1|TRBV7-3|-
ASSASAGNTEAF
>TRBJ2-5|TRBV9|-
ASSLRGLAGEETQY
>TRBJ2-1|TRBV19|-
ASGRARVDEQF
>TRBJ1-4|TRBV21-1|-
ASSKEDGGTEGTIATNEKLF
>TRBJ1-2|TRBV5-8|once
ASSPIYGYT
>TRBJ2-7|TRBV7-2|-
ASSLEGLAGPYEQY
>TRBJ2-3|TRBV12-5|-
ASGLGQTTDTQY
>TRBJ1-5|TRBV30|-
AWSVDGGRNQPQH